One sample yielded the 14 T cell receptor beta chains listed below, sequenced in a study of cytomegalovirus exposure and HLA in healthy donors. This table comes from immunoSEQ multiplex PCR, and its TCRdb copy is limited to in-frame clones, with some not included. The table lists about 160,000 clones, approximately 86% of them singletons, with around 2.4% in the top ten. The sample comprised PBMCs. Every receptor here comes from a woman aged 18-29 years in good health and CMV-seronegative.

V usage is TRBV18 and J usage is TRBJ1-6; D not resolved. Germline lookup yields CDR1 KGHSH and CDR2 LQKENI. The length of the CDR3 is 20 residues. V was shortened by 5 bases and J by 4 bases, with 27 bases between the two germline ends. CDR3 protein: CASSSNAGSPLNSYNSPLHF. The CDR3 DNA follows: TGTGCCAGCTCATCTAACGCGGGGTCGCCTCTTAATTCATATAATTCACCCCTCCACTTT. Together with reference TRBV18 and TRBJ1-6, the CDR3 gives the full variable domain: NAGVMQNPRHLVRRRGQEARLRCSPMKGHSHVYWYRQLPEEGLKFMVYLQKENIIDESGMPKERFSAEFPKEGPSILRIQQVVRGDSAAYFCASSSNAGSPLNSYNSPLHFGNGTRLTVT.

The chain carries TRBV7-3 and TRBJ2-1; D unclear. Germline CDR1 and CDR2: SGHTA and FQGTGA. V lost 0 bases and J lost 0, with 9 bases in between. The CDR3 sequence is 16 residues long. CDR3 amino acids: CASSLTLSSSYNEQFF. CDR3 nucleotides: TGTGCCAGCAGCTTAACTCTATCGAGCTCCTACAATGAGCAGTTCTTC.

The V gene is TRBV5-4, the J gene TRBJ2-7; maybe TRBD2 (6 bases). Germline loops: CDR1 SGHNT, CDR2 YYREEE (reference sequence). Between the trimmed V and J ends, which lost 3 bases and 3 bases, there was a span of 13 bases. CDR3 size: 14 residues. The CDR3 coding sequence is TGTGCCAGCAGCTGGGGAGCGGGTAACTACGAGCAGTACTTC. It yields the protein CASSWGAGNYEQYF. Together with reference TRBV5-4 and TRBJ2-7, the CDR3 gives the full variable domain: ETGVTQSPTHLIKTRGQQVTLRCSSQSGHNTVSWYQQALGQGPQFIFQYYREEENGRGNFPPRFSGLQFPNYSSELNVNALELDDSALYLCASSWGAGNYEQYFGPGTRLTVT.

The CDR3: CASRTDLMNTEAFF. In DNA form, the CDR3 reads TGTGCCAGCCGGACAGACCTGATGAACACTGAAGCTTTCTTT. The chain links TRBV10-3 to TRBJ1-1; D perhaps matches TRBD1 (6 bases). V gave up 10 bases and J gave up 0 bases, with 15 bases separating them. Germline assignment: CDR1 ENHRY and CDR2 SYGVKD. The CDR3 is 14 residues long.

V is TRBV6-5 and J is TRBJ2-7; TRBD1 is a possible D gene (6 bases). Trimming left V 6 bases short and J 1 base short, with 16 bases between. This CDR3 spans 15 amino acids. Per germline, CDR1 MNHEY and CDR2 SVGAGI. CDR3 in DNA: TGTGCCAGCAGACTAAAAGACAGGAGATCCTACGAGCAGTACTTC. It codes for CASRLKDRRSYEQYF.

The rearrangement joins TRBV7-9 to TRBJ1-5; 8 bases are a match to TRBD1. Germline V CDR1 and CDR2: SEHNR, FQNEAQ (reference sequence). The CDR3 has 16 residues. The ends lost 0 bases at V and 5 bases at J; junction bases unmatched: 6. The CDR3 here is CASSLARAGGHQPQHF. The CDR3 bases are TGTGCCAGCAGCTTAGCGAGGGCAGGGGGCCATCAGCCCCAGCATTTT.

This chain connects TRBV19 to TRBJ2-2, with 9 nucleotides matching TRBD1. This CDR3 is 16 amino acids long. V lost 7 bases, J lost 5 bases, and 11 bases stayed unmatched. CDR1 is LNHDA, CDR2 SQIVND, per germline (reference sequence). The CDR3 here is CASTPPDRGLTGELFF. In nucleotides, the CDR3 is TGTGCCAGTACTCCCCCGGACAGGGGCCTGACCGGGGAGCTGTTTTTT.

The gene calls are TRBV11-2 and TRBJ1-2, with D possibly TRBD1 on 5 matching bases. V was shortened by 4 bases and J by 4 bases, with 10 bases between the two germline ends. Germline CDR1 is SGHAT and CDR2 is FQNNGV. CDR3 length: 13 residues. The CDR3 loop reads CASSWLDSYGYTF. CDR3 bases: TGTGCCAGCAGCTGGCTAGACAGCTATGGCTACACCTTC. The full variable domain, in which reference TRBV11-2 and TRBJ1-2 provide the parts outside the CDR3, is EAGVAQSPRYKIIEKRQSVAFWCNPISGHATLYWYQQILGQGPKLLIQFQNNGVVDDSQLPKDRFSAERLKGVDSTLKIQPAKLEDSAVYLCASSWLDSYGYTFGSGTRLTVV.

The sample holds one count of this clone. The CDR3 coding sequence is TGTGCCAGCAGGCGTGACAATGAGCAGTTCTTC. Translating it yields CASRRDNEQFF. J is TRBJ2-1 and V is TRBV14; no firm D call. Germline CDR1 SGHDN, CDR2 FVKESK. V was shortened by 6 bases and J by 5 bases, with 5 bases between the two germline ends. The CDR3 spans 11 residues.

The chain combines TRBV4-3 with TRBJ2-1; 7 positions agree with TRBD2. J was trimmed by 7 bases and V by 4 bases; bases with no gene match: 7. This CDR3 comprises 14 residues. Germline V gene data show CDR1 as LGHNA and CDR2 as YSLEER. CDR3 sequence (DNA): TGCGCCAGCAGCCCCCAGGGAGGGGTAAATGAGCAGTTCTTC. This sequence encodes CASSPQGGVNEQFF.

The V and J genes are TRBV27 and TRBJ1-1; 9 bases match TRBD1. CDR1 and CDR2 from the germline V gene are MNHEY and SMNVEV (reference sequence). With 7 bases clipped from V and 1 base from J, the junction kept 1 base outside the gene matches. This CDR3 has 13 amino acids. The CDR3 reads CASTGQGNTEAFF. The DNA of the CDR3 is TGTGCCAGCACGGGACAGGGGAACACTGAAGCTTTCTTT.

This chain joins TRBV5-1 and TRBJ1-6, with 9 bases fitting TRBD1. Germline loops: CDR1 SGHRS, CDR2 YFSETQ. This CDR3 comprises 13 residues. V lost 5 bases, J lost 9 bases, and 3 bases stayed unmatched. The CDR3 DNA is TGCGCCAGCAGAGAGGGACAGGGTTCACCCCTCCACTTT. Its translation is CASREGQGSPLHF.

The V and J genes are TRBV9 and TRBJ2-3; 14 bases fit TRBD2. The germline V gene encodes CDR1 SGDLS and CDR2 YYNGEE. This CDR3 spans 18 amino acids. With V trimmed by 3 bases and J by 6 bases, 12 bases remained unmatched. DNA of the CDR3: TGTGCCAGCAGCGCACCCGGGACTAGCGGGGGATGGCGGGATACGCAGTATTTT. As protein: CASSAPGTSGGWRDTQYF.

The chain links TRBV10-2 to TRBJ2-7; 8 bases are a match to TRBD1. The CDR3 runs to 14 residues. With 5 bases clipped from V and 2 bases from J, the junction kept 5 bases outside the gene matches. The germline V gene encodes CDR1 WSHSY and CDR2 SAAADI. The CDR3 here is CASSTGGAPYEQYF. CDR3 nucleotide sequence: TGCGCCAGCAGTACAGGGGGTGCACCCTACGAGCAGTACTTC.